These 16 T cell receptor beta chains originate from one sample sequenced in a study of blood T cell repertoires in COVID-19. Assay used: immunoSEQ multiplex PCR; TCRdb lists only in-frame clones, some missing. This sample carries some 87,000 clones, about 86% of them seen once, and the ten largest clones take about 42%. Sequences were obtained from peripheral blood. The receptors stem from a man older than 75 with active or convalescent COVID-19.

The chain carries TRBV25-1 and TRBJ1-3, with 7 bases fitting TRBD1. The CDR3 has 14 residues. After removal of 8 bases from V and 4 bases from J, the junction contained 8 bases not matched to a gene. CDR1 and CDR2 from the germline V gene are MGHDK and SYGVNS. The CDR3 sequence: CASQRGQIGNTIYF. Written as DNA, the CDR3 is TGTGCCAGCCAGAGGGGACAGATCGGAAACACCATATATTTT.

The CDR3 region is CASSYLAAETQYF. CDR3 nucleotides: TGTGCCAGCAGTTACTTAGCGGCTGAGACCCAGTACTTC. This chain uses TRBV6-6 with TRBJ2-5, with D possibly TRBD2 on 6 matching bases. The CDR3 runs to 13 residues. The ends were cut back, 1 base at V and 5 bases at J, with 8 bases in the middle. The V gene's germline CDR1 is MNHNY and CDR2 SVGAGI (reference sequence).

V gene TRBV19 combines with J gene TRBJ2-1, with 11 bases that match TRBD1. There are 15 residues in the CDR3. V lost 6 bases to trimming and J lost 7 bases; unmatched junction nucleotides: 8. Germline CDR1 is LNHDA and CDR2 is SQIVND (reference sequence). CDR3 amino acids: CASRDRDRGWNEQFF. CDR3 bases: TGTGCCAGTAGAGACCGGGACAGGGGGTGGAATGAGCAGTTCTTC.

The chain joins TRBV28 to TRBJ1-2; D is perhaps TRBD1 (6 bases). Trimming removed 10 bases from V and 7 bases from J, with 22 bases in between. Germline V lookup: CDR1 MDHEN, CDR2 SYDVKM. The length of the CDR3 is 14 residues. CDR3 coding DNA: TGTGCCACCCAAAATAGAATAGGACAGTTTGGCTACACCTTC. Translating it yields CATQNRIGQFGYTF.

The chain carries TRBV6-5 and TRBJ2-1, with a weak D call TRBD2 (6 bases). V was shortened by 2 bases and J by 8 bases, with 16 bases between the two germline ends. Germline CDR1 reads MNHEY; CDR2 reads SVGAGI. CDR3 length: 15 residues. CDR3 in DNA: TGTGCCAGCAGTTACCACCATTCGACTAGTTATGAGCAGTTCTTC. Its translation is CASSYHHSTSYEQFF.

The chain recombines TRBV28 with TRBJ2-3; TRBD2 agrees at 9 bases. CDR3 length equals 14 residues. The V gene's germline CDR1 is MDHEN and CDR2 SYDVKM. V shed 9 bases, J shed 6 bases, and the junction held 10 bases outside the gene matches. Written as DNA, the CDR3 is TGTGCCAGTTTACCGGGACTAGCCGCCGATACGCAGTATTTT. Translation: CASLPGLAADTQYF.

The J gene is TRBJ1-2, the V gene TRBV5-6; no clear D. This CDR3 is built from 14 residues. CDR1 is SGHDT and CDR2 is YYEEEE in the germline V gene. Trimming removed 1 base from V and 3 bases from J, with 10 bases in between. The CDR3 here is CASSLNQADYGYTF. CDR3 coding DNA: TGTGCCAGCAGCTTGAATCAGGCTGACTATGGCTACACCTTC.

The gene calls are TRBV11-2 and TRBJ2-2, with D possibly matching TRBD2 (7 bases). This CDR3 comprises 16 residues. CDR1 and CDR2 from the germline V gene are SGHAT and FQNNGV. The ends were cut back, 4 bases at V and 4 bases at J, with 16 bases in the middle. CDR3 bases: TGTGCCAGCAGCTCACTGAAGGGGGGGATCACCGGGGAGCTGTTTTTT. This encodes CASSSLKGGITGELFF.

The chain is built from TRBV6-5 and TRBJ1-1; D perhaps matches TRBD1 (5 bases). Trimming cost V 7 bases and J 11 bases, with 23 bases left between them. The CDR3 is 14 amino acids. Germline V lookup: CDR1 MNHEY, CDR2 SVGAGI. DNA of the CDR3: TGTGCCAGCAATCAATATGGCAGGGAGGTTGGGGCTTTCTTT. As protein: CASNQYGREVGAFF.

The rearrangement uses TRBV20-1 and TRBJ1-5, with D maybe TRBD1 (5 bases). The germline V gene has CDR1 DFQATT and CDR2 SNEGSKA (reference sequence). V gave up 3 bases and J gave up 4 bases, with 10 bases separating them. The CDR3 sequence is 13 residues long. The CDR3 coding sequence is TGCAGTGCTAGTTTCGGGGGGAATCAGCCCCAGCATTTT. It encodes CSASFGGNQPQHF.

The chain is built from TRBV5-4 and TRBJ2-5, with D possibly being TRBD1 (5 bases). CDR3 length equals 13 residues. Trimming stripped 0 bases from V and 4 bases from J, with 7 bases between. Looked up from germline, CDR1 is SGHNT and CDR2 is YYREEE (reference sequence). The CDR3 DNA reads as TGTGCCAGCAGCTTGGAAGGGGTAGAGACCCAGTACTTC. This translates into CASSLEGVETQYF.

The chain has TRBV5-5 and TRBJ1-2, with TRBD1 as a possible D gene (6 bases). Germline loops: CDR1 SGHKS, CDR2 YYEKEE (reference sequence). The V gene lost 3 bases and the J gene lost 6 bases, with 12 bases spanning the gap. This CDR3 has 13 amino acids. CDR3 amino acids: CASSSDSKHGYTF. CDR3 DNA sequence: TGTGCCAGCAGCTCGGACAGCAAGCATGGCTACACCTTC.

The chain employs TRBV7-3 and TRBJ2-1; D perhaps matches TRBD1 (6 bases). The germline CDR1 and CDR2 sequences are SGHTA and FQGTGA. V gave up 1 base and J gave up 9 bases, with 16 bases separating them. The CDR3 consists of 15 residues. The CDR3 sequence: CASSLMTGSRGEQFF. The CDR3 region has the DNA TGTGCCAGCAGCTTAATGACAGGCAGTCGCGGTGAGCAGTTCTTC.

The CDR3 loop reads CAWDSGADTQYF. The CDR3, as DNA: TGTGCCTGGGATAGCGGAGCAGATACGCAGTATTTT. The V call is TRBV30, the J call TRBJ2-3, with TRBD2 as a possible D gene (6 bases). Per germline, CDR1 GTSNPN and CDR2 SVGIG (reference sequence). V gave up 5 bases and J gave up 4 bases, with 10 bases separating them. This CDR3 is built from 12 residues.

V is TRBV5-1 and J is TRBJ2-7; D might be TRBD2 (5 bases). The CDR3 is made up of 14 amino acids. Germline CDR1 is SGHRS and CDR2 is YFSETQ. V was shortened by 0 bases and J by 1 base, with 8 bases between the two germline ends. The CDR3 region has the DNA TGCGCCAGCAGCTTGGCGTGGGAGTCCTACGAGCAGTACTTC. As protein: CASSLAWESYEQYF.

V gene TRBV19 combines with J gene TRBJ2-3; 9 bases align to TRBD1. The V gene end was trimmed by 4 bases and the J gene end by 1 base; junction bases not matched to a gene: 0. The length of the CDR3 is 14 residues. Germline lookup yields CDR1 LNHDA and CDR2 SQIVND (reference sequence). The CDR3 DNA is TGTGCCAGTAGTAACAGGGGGCGCACAGATACGCAGTATTTT. It translates to CASSNRGRTDTQYF. The whole variable domain, remainder taken from reference TRBV19 and TRBJ2-3, is DGGITQSPKYLFRKEGQNVTLSCEQNLNHDAMYWYRQDPGQGLRLIYYSQIVNDFQKGDIAEGYSVSREKKESFPLTVTSAQKNPTAFYLCASSNRGRTDTQYFGPGTRLTVL.